The 27 T cell receptor beta chains in this list originate from one sample, sequenced in a study of naive and memory T cell subsets (dated by TCRdb to about 2017). What the research found in general, with its limitations: A few larger clonotypes were present in naive repertoires, especially CD8 naive repertoires, and these clonotypes were possibly memory cells re-expressing CD45RA.

Libraries were built with UMI-ligation and nested PCR. Sequencing was carried out with an Illumina MiSeq. An equimolar mix of two oligonucleotides covering both TRBC1 and TRBC2 was used as the beta constant-region primer. Four rounds of PCR were used to amplify ligated cDNA, with nested alpha and beta constant-region primers being used together with the SP2 primer. The raw public reads went through TCRdb reprocessing: fastp at Q25, MiXCR clone calling, in-frame beta chains kept. When rows share a CDR3 protein, they turn into one entry using the most common DNA and genes. This sample gives over 110,000 distinct CDR3 sequences in total; approximately 20% of them show up just once. 0.6% to 0.8% of the sample comes from the top ten. Their antigen targets remain unknown. What was sequenced was naive CD8+ T cells from blood. In light of the paper, this sample's cell subset or site label describes: naive T cells, CD45RA high CD27+. These receptor sequences come from a human donor in good health.

This clonotype was seen only a few times. This chain links TRBV29-1 with TRBJ2-1, with D possibly TRBD2 on 6 matching bases. Germline lookup yields CDR1 SQVTM and CDR2 ANQGSEA. CDR3 length: 14 residues. Trimming removed 7 bases from V and 0 bases from J, with 13 bases in between. The CDR3 DNA follows: TGCAGCGGGGGAGCGGGTAGCTCCTACAATGAGCAGTTCTTC. This sequence encodes CSGGAGSSYNEQFF.

In this sample, this clonotype turned up a few times. The V and J genes are TRBV12-3 or TRBV12-4 and TRBJ2-5; no clear D gene. This CDR3 is 14 amino acids long. V was cut by 5 bases and J by 1 base, with 11 bases left in between. The CDR3, as DNA: TGTGCCAGCAGTCAGCCGGGCTTCCAAGAGACCCAGTACTTC. It specifies CASSQPGFQETQYF.

V is TRBV5-4 and J is TRBJ2-2; D not resolved. CDR3 length: 13 amino acids. The germline V gene encodes CDR1 SGHNT and CDR2 YYREEE (reference sequence). V shed 3 bases and J shed 5 bases, with 8 bases lying between them. The CDR3 loop is CASSSRETGELFF. CDR3 DNA sequence: TGTGCCAGCAGCTCGCGAGAGACCGGGGAGCTGTTTTTT.

This clonotype was observed a few times. The V gene is TRBV2, the J gene TRBJ2-7; perhaps D is TRBD1 or TRBD2 (5 bases each). V was shortened by 6 bases and J by 5 bases, with 17 bases between the two germline ends. Germline V gives CDR1 SNHLY, CDR2 FYNNEI. The CDR3 runs 14 residues. CDR3 protein: CASRRGPGRDEQYF. The CDR3 DNA reads TGTGCCAGCAGGAGGGGACCGGGGAGAGACGAGCAGTACTTC.

This clonotype turned up a few times. The gene calls are TRBV2 and TRBJ2-7; no firm D call. V lost 4 bases, J lost 6 bases, and 7 bases lay in between. The CDR3 is 11 amino acids. CDR1 and CDR2 from the germline V gene are SNHLY and FYNNEI. The CDR3 DNA sequence: TGTGCCAGCAGTGGTTTGAGCGAGCAGTACTTC. Translation: CASSGLSEQYF. The full variable domain, rest sourced from reference TRBV2 and TRBJ2-7, is EPEVTQTPSHQVTQMGQEVILRCVPISNHLYFYWYRQILGQKVEFLVSFYNNEISEKSEIFDDQFSVERPDGSNFTLKIRSTKLEDSAMYFCASSGLSEQYFGPGTRLTVT.

The chain couples TRBV28 to TRBJ2-7; D may be TRBD1 (6 bases). Germline assignment: CDR1 MDHEN and CDR2 SYDVKM. V was clipped by 7 bases and J by 7 bases, with 14 bases between them. The CDR3 totals 12 residues. This CDR3 is CASIDPGTEQYF. CDR3 coding DNA: TGTGCCAGCATTGATCCCGGGACAGAGCAGTACTTC.

This clonotype has ten or more counts. J is TRBJ1-1 and V is TRBV6-6, with D unclear. The V end was cut by 6 bases, the J end by 1 base, with 9 bases between. Germline V lookup: CDR1 MNHNY, CDR2 SVGAGI (reference sequence). This CDR3 has 13 residues. The CDR3 region has the DNA TGTGCCAGCAGAGTGGGAGGGAACACTGAAGCTTTCTTT. Its translation is CASRVGGNTEAFF.

As concerns this clonotype: A read error may be the cause here, since a much bigger clone is one base away. The genes are TRBV12-3 or TRBV12-4 and TRBJ2-3; 7 nucleotides align to TRBD2. The CDR3 consists of 15 residues. The CDR3 here is CASSLVGGSTDTEYF. The CDR3 nucleotides read TGTGCCAGCAGTTTAGTGGGAGGGAGCACAGATACGGAGTATTTT.

This clonotype was counted between two and nine times. This chain uses TRBV29-1 with TRBJ2-5; TRBD1 matches 7 bases. CDR1 is SQVTM and CDR2 is ANQGSEA in the germline V gene. V lost 3 bases, J lost 2 bases, and 9 bases stayed unmatched. CDR3 size: 15 residues. CDR3 DNA sequence: TGCAGCGTTGAGGGGTTCTGGGGACAGCAAGAGACCCAGTACTTC. The encoded protein is CSVEGFWGQQETQYF.

In its sample, this clonotype was seen a few times. V is TRBV28 and J is TRBJ2-7, with TRBD2 as a possible D gene (6 bases). The CDR3 covers 13 residues. V lost 2 bases and J lost 6, with 11 bases in between. The V gene's germline CDR1 is MDHEN and CDR2 SYDVKM. The CDR3 sequence: CASSLHRGVEQYF. The DNA of the CDR3 is TGTGCCAGCAGTTTACACCGCGGGGTCGAGCAGTACTTC. The full variable domain, in which reference TRBV28 and TRBJ2-7 provide the parts outside the CDR3, is DVKVTQSSRYLVKRTGEKVFLECVQDMDHENMFWYRQDPGLGLRLIYFSYDVKMKEKGDIPEGYSVSREKKERFSLILESASTNQTSMYLCASSLHRGVEQYFGPGTRLTVT.

This clonotype was picked up a small number of times. The chain employs TRBV15 and TRBJ2-3, with D unresolved. The germline V gene has CDR1 LNHNV and CDR2 YYDKDF (reference sequence). The V gene lost 4 bases and the J gene lost 10 bases, with 12 bases spanning the gap. The CDR3 totals 12 residues. The CDR3 is CATSTNSIAQYF. CDR3 DNA: TGTGCCACCAGCACTAACAGTATCGCGCAGTATTTT.

This chain connects TRBV2 to TRBJ1-2, with a tentative D call TRBD1 (5 bases). The germline V and J ends were trimmed by 5 bases and 1 base, with 20 bases remaining between them. Germline assignment: CDR1 SNHLY and CDR2 FYNNEI. The CDR3 has 17 amino acids. The CDR3 DNA reads TGTGCCAGCAGTCATTACCTCGGGGCACCTGTTAACTATGGCTACACCTTC. Its protein is CASSHYLGAPVNYGYTF.

This clonotype has just a few counts. The chain recombines TRBV4-3 with TRBJ2-3, with 8 bases lining up with TRBD1. The germline V gene encodes CDR1 LGHNA and CDR2 YSLEER. The CDR3 runs to 15 residues. J gave up 3 bases and V 3 bases, and 5 bases lay outside the gene matches. CDR3 region: CASSHEDRGTDTQYF. The CDR3 nucleotides are TGCGCCAGCAGCCACGAAGACAGGGGTACAGATACGCAGTATTTT.

In this sample, this clonotype turned up a few times. The rearrangement links TRBV12-3 or TRBV12-4 to TRBJ2-2; no firm D call. V was pared by 7 bases and J by 3 bases, with 15 bases between. CDR3 length: 15 residues. CDR3 sequence: CASNRALDDTGELFF. The DNA for the CDR3 is TGTGCCAGCAACCGGGCCCTGGACGACACCGGGGAGCTGTTTTTT.

The rearrangement uses TRBV9 and TRBJ2-2; D gene unclear. Germline CDR1 reads SGDLS; CDR2 reads YYNGEE. The length of the CDR3 is 12 residues. V was shortened by 2 bases and J by 6 bases, with 5 bases between the two germline ends. The CDR3 spells CASSVSPGELFF. The CDR3 DNA reads TGTGCCAGCAGCGTGAGTCCCGGGGAGCTGTTTTTT.

The rearrangement links TRBV6-2 or TRBV6-3 to TRBJ2-5; no definite D call. The ends were cut back, 5 bases at V and 2 bases at J, with 6 bases in the middle. Germline CDR1 MNHEY, CDR2 SVGEGT. This CDR3 is 12 amino acids long. CDR3 bases: TGTGCCAGCAGTGAATCACAAGAGACCCAGTACTTC. This gives the protein CASSESQETQYF.

This clonotype was observed a handful of times. The chain joins TRBV2 to TRBJ2-7; TRBD2 matches at 7 bases. Germline V gene data show CDR1 as SNHLY and CDR2 as FYNNEI. V shed 4 bases, J shed 0 bases, and the junction held 18 bases outside the gene matches. The CDR3 sequence is 19 residues long. The CDR3 coding sequence is TGTGCCAGCAGTGGATCGGGGCTAGCGGTAGCCGGTAACTCCTACGAGCAGTACTTC. As protein: CASSGSGLAVAGNSYEQYF. The full variable domain, with the rest looked up from reference TRBV2 and TRBJ2-7, is EPEVTQTPSHQVTQMGQEVILRCVPISNHLYFYWYRQILGQKVEFLVSFYNNEISEKSEIFDDQFSVERPDGSNFTLKIRSTKLEDSAMYFCASSGSGLAVAGNSYEQYFGPGTRLTVT.

This clonotype was detected ten times or more. V and J are TRBV20-1 and TRBJ2-7; 9 bases fit TRBD2. Germline V gene sequence: CDR1 DFQATT, CDR2 SNEGSKA (reference sequence). CDR3 length equals 13 residues. V lost 3 bases to trimming and J lost 0 bases; unmatched junction nucleotides: 0. This chain's CDR3 is CSARTSGSYEQYF. CDR3 DNA sequence: TGCAGTGCTAGGACTAGCGGCTCCTACGAGCAGTACTTC.

This clonotype was counted between two and nine times. The chain uses TRBV3-1 and TRBJ2-3, with D hard to call. Germline CDR1 reads LGHDT; CDR2 reads YNNKEL (reference sequence). This CDR3 comprises 15 residues. V was cut by 6 bases and J by 6 bases, with 19 bases left in between. CDR3 residues: CASRLLSDVSDTQYF. For the CDR3, the DNA is TGTGCCAGCAGATTACTATCGGACGTTTCGGATACGCAGTATTTT.

The genes are TRBV24-1 and TRBJ2-1; no clear D. Trimming stripped 3 bases from V and 0 bases from J, with 8 bases between. In germline, CDR1 is KGHDR, CDR2 SFDVKD. This CDR3 contains 15 residues. The DNA for the CDR3 is TGTGCCACCAGTGATCCAGGAAGCTCCTACAATGAGCAGTTCTTC. This gives the protein CATSDPGSSYNEQFF.

This clonotype was seen only a few times. The chain is built from TRBV28 and TRBJ2-7; D remains ambiguous. This CDR3 contains 14 residues. Deletions cut 3 bases from V and 2 bases from J, with 11 bases between. Germline assignment: CDR1 MDHEN and CDR2 SYDVKM. The CDR3, as DNA: TGTGCCAGCAGTTTGGGTCTTCAAACCTACGAGCAGTACTTC. It is translated as CASSLGLQTYEQYF.

The chain combines TRBV4-1 with TRBJ1-4; D is unclear. Trimming stripped 0 bases from V and 0 bases from J, with 14 bases between. The CDR3 length is 18 residues. Germline loops: CDR1 MGHRA, CDR2 YSYEKL. CDR3 in DNA: TGCGCCAGCAGCCAAGAAGGGTGGGATCATGCAACTAATGAAAAACTGTTTTTT. Protein sequence: CASSQEGWDHATNEKLFF.

The chain employs TRBV7-9 and TRBJ1-4, with D possibly TRBD1 on 5 matching bases. V was pared by 9 bases and J by 3 bases, with 17 bases between. The CDR3 totals 15 residues. Germline V gene lookup returns CDR1 SEHNR and CDR2 FQNEAQ (reference sequence). Here the CDR3 DNA reads TGTGCCAGTGCCGGGGGGGGTCCAGCTAATGAAAAACTGTTTTTT. Translating it yields CASAGGGPANEKLFF.

The CDR3 region has the DNA TGTGCCAGCAGCCCGGGACTAGCGGGGGTGGGAGATACGCAGTATTTT. Its translation: CASSPGLAGVGDTQYF. The chain couples TRBV27 to TRBJ2-3, with 14 bases aligning to TRBD2. The CDR3 spans 16 residues. Trimming removed 6 bases from V and 5 bases from J; junction bases left unmatched: 7. The germline V gene encodes CDR1 MNHEY and CDR2 SMNVEV (reference sequence).

The chain has TRBV6-5 and TRBJ1-2; unclear D gene. Germline loops: CDR1 MNHEY, CDR2 SVGAGI. There are 13 residues in the CDR3. With 5 bases removed from V and 10 bases from J, the gap between germline ends came to 17 bases. CDR3 nucleotide sequence: TGTGCCAGCAGTAGATCGGACCGCCAGGACTACACCTTC. Protein product: CASSRSDRQDYTF.

The chain employs TRBV3-1 and TRBJ1-4, with a weak D call TRBD1 (6 bases). The CDR3 is made up of 16 amino acids. Germline CDR1 LGHDT, CDR2 YNNKEL (reference sequence). Between the trimmed V and J ends, which lost 2 bases and 7 bases, there was a span of 17 bases. CDR3 sequence reads: CASSQTGTTYSEKLFF. The DNA for the CDR3 is TGTGCCAGCAGCCAAACCGGGACAACCTATTCTGAAAAACTGTTTTTT.

This sequence joins TRBV15 and TRBJ1-4; TRBD1 might be the D (6 bases). In germline, CDR1 is LNHNV, CDR2 YYDKDF (reference sequence). V was cut by 5 bases and J by 0 bases, with 25 bases left in between. The CDR3 consists of 20 residues. The CDR3 loop is CATSVSWDMGIFATNEKLFF. The CDR3 DNA reads as TGTGCCACCAGCGTCTCATGGGACATGGGAATATTTGCAACTAATGAAAAACTGTTTTTT.